The entry below gives a single T cell receptor beta chain sequence along with its context. The antigen remains unidentified. This entry belongs to a study of cytomegalovirus exposure and HLA in healthy donors. Study overall: Researchers found that less than 90% of 350 to 500 genotyped donors fell within the Caucasian-associated ancestry cluster. Overall study findings and caveats: The sole available immune exposure information was CMV serostatus. Per a prior analysis, the majority of TCR beta V segments were productive roughly 87% or roughly 30% of the time.

The CDR3 extends over 11 amino acids. V was shortened by 2 bases and J by 8 bases, with 7 bases between the two germline ends. Germline lookup yields CDR1 MNHNS and CDR2 SASEGT. The PCR employed 60 Vbeta primers together with 13 Jbeta primers. Repertoires were generated with immunoSEQ multiplex PCR, while TCRdb's copy carries only in-frame clones and drops some. The table records some 150,000 clones, about 86% of them present only once. The sequence derives from a man between 40 and 49 years old in good health and CMV-seropositive. The specimen was PBMCs. The V gene is TRBV6-1, the J gene TRBJ2-7, with D unresolved. CDR3 residues: CASSELYKQYF. CDR3 DNA: TGTGCCAGCAGTGAATTATATAAGCAGTACTTC.